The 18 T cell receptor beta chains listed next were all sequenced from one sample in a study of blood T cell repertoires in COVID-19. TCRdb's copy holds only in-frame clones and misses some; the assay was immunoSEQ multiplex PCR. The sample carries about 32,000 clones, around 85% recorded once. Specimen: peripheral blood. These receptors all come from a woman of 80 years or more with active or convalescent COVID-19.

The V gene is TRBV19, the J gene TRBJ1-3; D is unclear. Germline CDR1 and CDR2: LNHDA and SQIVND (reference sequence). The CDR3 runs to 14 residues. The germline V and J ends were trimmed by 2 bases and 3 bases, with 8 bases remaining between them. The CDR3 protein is CASSITARGNTIYF. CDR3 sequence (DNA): TGTGCCAGTAGTATAACAGCTCGTGGAAACACCATATATTTT.

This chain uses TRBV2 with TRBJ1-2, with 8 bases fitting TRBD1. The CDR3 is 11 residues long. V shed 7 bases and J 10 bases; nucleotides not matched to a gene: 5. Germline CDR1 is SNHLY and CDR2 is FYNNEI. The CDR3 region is CASNRDRSYTF. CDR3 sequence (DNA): TGTGCCAGCAATAGGGACAGGTCCTACACCTTC.

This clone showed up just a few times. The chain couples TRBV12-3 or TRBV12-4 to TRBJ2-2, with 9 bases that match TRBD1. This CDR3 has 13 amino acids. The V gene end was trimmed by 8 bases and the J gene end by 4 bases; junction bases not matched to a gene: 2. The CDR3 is CASGGQGTGELFF. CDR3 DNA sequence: TGTGCCAGCGGGGGACAGGGCACCGGGGAGCTGTTTTTT.

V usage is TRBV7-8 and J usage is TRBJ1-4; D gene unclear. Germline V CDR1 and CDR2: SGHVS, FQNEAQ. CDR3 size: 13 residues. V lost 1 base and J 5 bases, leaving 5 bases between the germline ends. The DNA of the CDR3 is TGTGCCAGCAGCTTAGACCGGAATGAAAAACTGTTTTTT. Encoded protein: CASSLDRNEKLFF.

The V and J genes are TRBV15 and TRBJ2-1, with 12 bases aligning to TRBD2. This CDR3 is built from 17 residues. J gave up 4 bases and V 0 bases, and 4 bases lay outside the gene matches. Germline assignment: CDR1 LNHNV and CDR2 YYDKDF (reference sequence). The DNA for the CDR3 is TGTGCCACCAGCAGAGAGGGACTAGCGGGTACATACAATGAGCAGTTCTTC. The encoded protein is CATSREGLAGTYNEQFF.

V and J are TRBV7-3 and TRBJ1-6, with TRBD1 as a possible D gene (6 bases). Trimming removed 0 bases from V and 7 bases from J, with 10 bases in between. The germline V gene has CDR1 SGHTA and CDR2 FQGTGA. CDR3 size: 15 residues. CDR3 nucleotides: TGTGCCAGCAGCTTAACAGTCCAGGGGAATTCACCCCTCCACTTT. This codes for CASSLTVQGNSPLHF.

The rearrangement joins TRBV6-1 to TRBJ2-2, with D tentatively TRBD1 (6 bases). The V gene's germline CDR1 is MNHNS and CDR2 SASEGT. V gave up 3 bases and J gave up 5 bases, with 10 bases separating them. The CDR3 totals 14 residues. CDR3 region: CASSDWGRTGELFF. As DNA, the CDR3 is TGTGCCAGCAGTGATTGGGGGCGGACCGGGGAGCTGTTTTTT.

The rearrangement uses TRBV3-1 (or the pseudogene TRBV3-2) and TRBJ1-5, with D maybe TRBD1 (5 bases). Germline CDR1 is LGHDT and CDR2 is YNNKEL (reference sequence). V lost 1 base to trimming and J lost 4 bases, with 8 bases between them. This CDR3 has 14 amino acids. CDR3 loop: CASSQASGNQPQHF. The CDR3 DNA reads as TGTGCCAGCAGCCAAGCCTCAGGGAATCAGCCCCAGCATTTT.

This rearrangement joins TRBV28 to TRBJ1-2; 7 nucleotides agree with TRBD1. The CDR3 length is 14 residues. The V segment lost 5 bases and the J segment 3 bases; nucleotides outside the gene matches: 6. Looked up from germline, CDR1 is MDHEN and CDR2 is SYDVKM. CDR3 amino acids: CASSPAGQYYGYTF. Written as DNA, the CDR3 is TGTGCCAGCAGTCCCGCGGGACAGTACTATGGCTACACCTTC.

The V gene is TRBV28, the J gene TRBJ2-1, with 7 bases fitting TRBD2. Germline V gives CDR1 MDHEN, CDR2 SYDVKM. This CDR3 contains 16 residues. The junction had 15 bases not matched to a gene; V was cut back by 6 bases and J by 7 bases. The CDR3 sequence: CASSRPLAGVKNEQFF. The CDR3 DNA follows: TGTGCCAGCAGCCGCCCTTTGGCGGGAGTTAAAAATGAGCAGTTCTTC.

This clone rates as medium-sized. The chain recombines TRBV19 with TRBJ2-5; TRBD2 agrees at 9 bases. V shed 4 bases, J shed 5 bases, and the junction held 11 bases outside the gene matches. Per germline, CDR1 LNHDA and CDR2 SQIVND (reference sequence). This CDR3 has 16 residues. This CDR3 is CASSTQPGLAGETQYF. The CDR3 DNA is TGTGCCAGTAGTACGCAACCGGGACTAGCCGGGGAGACCCAGTACTTC.

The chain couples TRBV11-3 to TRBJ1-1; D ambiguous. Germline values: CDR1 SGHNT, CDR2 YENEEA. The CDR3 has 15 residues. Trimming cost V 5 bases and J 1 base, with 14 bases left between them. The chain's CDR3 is CASSPGGVPNTEAFF. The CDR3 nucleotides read TGTGCCAGCAGCCCAGGAGGAGTTCCGAACACTGAAGCTTTCTTT.

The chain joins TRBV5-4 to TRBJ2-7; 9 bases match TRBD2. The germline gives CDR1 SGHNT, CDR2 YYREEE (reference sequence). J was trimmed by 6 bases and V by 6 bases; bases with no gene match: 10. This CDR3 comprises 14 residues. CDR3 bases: TGTGCCAGCAATTTGAACCTAGCGGGACGCGAGCAGTACTTC. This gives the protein CASNLNLAGREQYF.

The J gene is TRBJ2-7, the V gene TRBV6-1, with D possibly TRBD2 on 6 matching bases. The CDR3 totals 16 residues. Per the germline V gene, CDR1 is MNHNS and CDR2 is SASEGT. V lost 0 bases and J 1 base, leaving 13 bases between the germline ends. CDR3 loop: CASSEALLGRSYEQYF. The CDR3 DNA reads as TGTGCCAGCAGTGAAGCGCTTCTCGGGAGATCCTACGAGCAGTACTTC.

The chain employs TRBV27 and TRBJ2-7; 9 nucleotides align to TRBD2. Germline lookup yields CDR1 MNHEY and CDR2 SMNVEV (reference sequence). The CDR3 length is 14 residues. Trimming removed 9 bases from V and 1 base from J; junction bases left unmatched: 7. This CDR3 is CASRGREGSYEQYF. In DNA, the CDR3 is TGTGCCAGTAGGGGGCGGGAGGGATCCTACGAGCAGTACTTC.

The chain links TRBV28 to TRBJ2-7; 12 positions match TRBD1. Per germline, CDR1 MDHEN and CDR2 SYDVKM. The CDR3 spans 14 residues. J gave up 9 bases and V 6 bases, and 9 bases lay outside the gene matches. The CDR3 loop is CASRGPGQGAMQYF. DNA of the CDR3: TGTGCCAGCAGGGGACCGGGACAGGGGGCAATGCAGTACTTC.

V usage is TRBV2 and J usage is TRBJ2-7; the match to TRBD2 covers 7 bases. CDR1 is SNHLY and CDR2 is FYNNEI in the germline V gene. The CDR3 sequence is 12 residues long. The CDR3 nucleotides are TGTGGGTCAGCGCTAGCGGTCTACGAGCAGTACTTC. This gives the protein CGSALAVYEQYF.

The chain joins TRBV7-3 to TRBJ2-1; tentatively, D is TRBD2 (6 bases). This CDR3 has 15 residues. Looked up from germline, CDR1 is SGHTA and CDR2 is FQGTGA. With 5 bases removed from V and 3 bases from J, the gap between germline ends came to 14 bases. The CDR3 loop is CASSLHLSGYNEQFF. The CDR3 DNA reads TGTGCCAGCAGCCTCCACCTTAGCGGCTACAATGAGCAGTTCTTC.